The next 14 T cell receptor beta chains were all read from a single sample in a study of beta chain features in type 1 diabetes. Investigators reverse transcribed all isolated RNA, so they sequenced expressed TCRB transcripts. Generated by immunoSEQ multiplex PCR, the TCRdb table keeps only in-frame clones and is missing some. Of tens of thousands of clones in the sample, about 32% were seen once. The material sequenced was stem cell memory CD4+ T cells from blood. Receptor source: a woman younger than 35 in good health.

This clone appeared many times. CDR3 amino acids: CSPLGVNEQFF. DNA of the CDR3: TGCAGCCCGTTAGGGGTAAATGAGCAGTTCTTC. This chain connects TRBV29-1 to TRBJ2-1; possible D gene TRBD1, 5 bases. V was pared by 8 bases and J by 7 bases, with 12 bases between. This CDR3 comprises 11 residues. Germline CDR1 is SQVTM and CDR2 is ANQGSEA.

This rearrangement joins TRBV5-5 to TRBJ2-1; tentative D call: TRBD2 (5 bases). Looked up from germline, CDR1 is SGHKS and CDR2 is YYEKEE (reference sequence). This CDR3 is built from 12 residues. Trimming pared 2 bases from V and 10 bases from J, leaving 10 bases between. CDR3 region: CASSFSEGEQFF. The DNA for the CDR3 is TGTGCCAGCAGCTTTAGCGAGGGCGAGCAGTTCTTC.

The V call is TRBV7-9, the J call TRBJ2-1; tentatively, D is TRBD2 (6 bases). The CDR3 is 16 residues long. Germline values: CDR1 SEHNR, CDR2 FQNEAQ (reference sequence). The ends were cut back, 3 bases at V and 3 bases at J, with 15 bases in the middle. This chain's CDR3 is CASSFVGRLVYNEQFF. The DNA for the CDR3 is TGTGCCAGCAGCTTTGTGGGGAGGTTAGTCTACAATGAGCAGTTCTTC.

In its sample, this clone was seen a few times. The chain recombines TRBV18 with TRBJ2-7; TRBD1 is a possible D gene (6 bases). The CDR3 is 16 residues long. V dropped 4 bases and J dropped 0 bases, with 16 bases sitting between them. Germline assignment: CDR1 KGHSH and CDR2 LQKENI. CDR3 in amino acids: CASSQGTGSSSYEQYF. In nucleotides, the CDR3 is TGTGCCAGCTCACAGGGTACAGGGTCTAGCTCCTACGAGCAGTACTTC.

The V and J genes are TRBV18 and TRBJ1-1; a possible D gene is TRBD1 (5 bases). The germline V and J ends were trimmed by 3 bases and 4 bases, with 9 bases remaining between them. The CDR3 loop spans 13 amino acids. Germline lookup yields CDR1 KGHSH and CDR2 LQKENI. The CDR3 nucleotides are TGTGCCAGCTCACCTGCAGGGCTCACTGAAGCTTTCTTT. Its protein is CASSPAGLTEAFF.

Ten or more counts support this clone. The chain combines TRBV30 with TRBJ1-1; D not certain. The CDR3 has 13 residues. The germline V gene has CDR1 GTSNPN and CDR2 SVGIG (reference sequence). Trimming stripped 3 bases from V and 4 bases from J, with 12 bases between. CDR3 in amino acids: CAWSVKQFTEAFF. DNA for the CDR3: TGTGCCTGGAGCGTAAAACAGTTCACTGAAGCTTTCTTT.

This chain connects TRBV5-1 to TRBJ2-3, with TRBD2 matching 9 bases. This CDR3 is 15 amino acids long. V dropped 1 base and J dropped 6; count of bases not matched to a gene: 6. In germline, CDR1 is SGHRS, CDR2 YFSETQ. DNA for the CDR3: TGCGCCAGCAGCTTGATGCGGGGGGGCGGCGATACGCAGTATTTT. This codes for CASSLMRGGGDTQYF.

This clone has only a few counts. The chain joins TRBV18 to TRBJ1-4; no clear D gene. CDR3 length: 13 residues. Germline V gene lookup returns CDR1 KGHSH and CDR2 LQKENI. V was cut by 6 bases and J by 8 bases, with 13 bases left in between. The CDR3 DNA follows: TGTGCCAGCTCTTCTCGTCGAGAGGAAAAACTGTTTTTT. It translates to CASSSRREEKLFF.

The CDR3 DNA is TGTGCTAGTGGTTTGGTAGTAGGACACCAGGACACTGAAGCTTTCTTT. Its translation: CASGLVVGHQDTEAFF. V gene TRBV12-5 combines with J gene TRBJ1-1; tentative D call: TRBD1 (5 bases). The CDR3 is made up of 16 amino acids. CDR1 is LGHNT, CDR2 FRNRAP, per germline. Trimming left V 0 bases short and J 3 bases short, with 14 bases between.

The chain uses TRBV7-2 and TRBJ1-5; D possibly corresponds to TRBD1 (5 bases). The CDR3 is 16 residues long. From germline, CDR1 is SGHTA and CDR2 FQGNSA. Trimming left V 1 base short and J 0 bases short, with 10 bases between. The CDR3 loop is CASSLEGPYSNQPQHF. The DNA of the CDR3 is TGTGCCAGCAGCTTAGAGGGGCCCTATAGCAATCAGCCCCAGCATTTT. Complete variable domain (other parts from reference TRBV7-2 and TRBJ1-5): GAGVSQSPSNKVTEKGKDVELRCDPISGHTALYWYRQSLGQGLEFLIYFQGNSAPDKSGLPSDRFSAERTGGSVSTLTIQRTQQEDSAVYLCASSLEGPYSNQPQHFGDGTRLSIL.

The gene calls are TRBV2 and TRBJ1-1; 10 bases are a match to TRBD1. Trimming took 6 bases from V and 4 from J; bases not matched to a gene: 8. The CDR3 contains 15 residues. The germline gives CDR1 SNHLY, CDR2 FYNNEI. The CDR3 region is CASRTRTGGGTEAFF. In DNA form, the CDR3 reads TGTGCCAGCAGGACCCGGACAGGGGGGGGCACTGAAGCTTTCTTT.

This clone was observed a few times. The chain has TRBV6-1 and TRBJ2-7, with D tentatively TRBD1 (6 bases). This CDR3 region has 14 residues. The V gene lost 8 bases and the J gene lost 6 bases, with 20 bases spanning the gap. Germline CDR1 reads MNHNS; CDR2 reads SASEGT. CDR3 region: CASGTQTGRGEQYF. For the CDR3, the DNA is TGTGCCAGCGGTACCCAGACTGGCAGGGGCGAGCAGTACTTC.

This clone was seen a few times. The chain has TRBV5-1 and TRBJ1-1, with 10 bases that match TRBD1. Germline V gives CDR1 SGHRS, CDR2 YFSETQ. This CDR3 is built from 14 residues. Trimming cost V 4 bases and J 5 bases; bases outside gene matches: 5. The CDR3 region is CASSTGQGETEAFF. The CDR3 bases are TGCGCCAGCAGCACAGGACAGGGGGAGACTGAAGCTTTCTTT.

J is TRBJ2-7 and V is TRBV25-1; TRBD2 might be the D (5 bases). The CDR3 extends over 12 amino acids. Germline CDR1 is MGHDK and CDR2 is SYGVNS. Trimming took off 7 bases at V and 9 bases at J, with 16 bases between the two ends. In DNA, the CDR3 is TGTGCCAGCACAGGAGGAGCTGAAGTGCAGTACTTC. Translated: CASTGGAEVQYF.